Reported below is one T cell receptor beta chain. The target antigen is unknown. The sample is drawn from a study of T cell responses to AZD1222 COVID-19 vaccine. V shed 4 bases and J 1 base; nucleotides not matched to a gene: 3. The CDR3 runs to 15 residues. Germline assignment: CDR1 SGHRS and CDR2 YFSETQ. The study, taken as a whole, reports: Baseline antibody screening turned up just a handful of seropositive AZD1222 recipients. After two AZD1222 doses, spike-specific TCR breadth and depth rose versus day 0. Epitopes outside B.1.351 and B.1.1.7 mutated regions reportedly drew nearly half of spike TCRs.

Sequenced by immunoSEQ multiplex PCR; TCRdb stores in-frame clones only, minus some. Of approximately 100,000 clones listed, 90% to 95% are singletons. This TCR derives from an adult in good health. This chain connects TRBV5-1 to TRBJ2-1, with 9 bases aligning to TRBD1. The sample in question was peripheral blood, obtained on day 0 of AZD1222 vaccination. CDR3 loop: CASSVDRGSYNEQFF. In DNA, the CDR3 is TGCGCCAGCAGCGTTGACAGGGGGTCCTACAATGAGCAGTTCTTC. Together with reference TRBV5-1 and TRBJ2-1, the CDR3 gives the full variable domain: KAGVTQTPRYLIKTRGQQVTLSCSPISGHRSVSWYQQTPGQGLQFLFEYFSETQRNKGNFPGRFSGRQFSNSRSEMNVSTLELGDSALYLCASSVDRGSYNEQFFGPGTRLTVL.